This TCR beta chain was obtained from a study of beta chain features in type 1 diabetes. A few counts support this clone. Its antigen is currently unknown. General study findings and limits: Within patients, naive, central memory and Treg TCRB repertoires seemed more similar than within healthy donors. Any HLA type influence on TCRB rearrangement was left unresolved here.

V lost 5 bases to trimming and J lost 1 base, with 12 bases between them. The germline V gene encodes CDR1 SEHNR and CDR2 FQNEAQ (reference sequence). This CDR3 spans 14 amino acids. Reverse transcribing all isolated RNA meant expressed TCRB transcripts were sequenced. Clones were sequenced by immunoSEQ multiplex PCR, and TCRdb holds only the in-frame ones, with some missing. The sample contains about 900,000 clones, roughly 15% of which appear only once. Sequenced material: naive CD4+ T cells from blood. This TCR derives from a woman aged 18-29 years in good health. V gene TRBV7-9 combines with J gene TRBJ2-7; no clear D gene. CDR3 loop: CASSPQTVSYEQYF. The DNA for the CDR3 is TGTGCCAGCAGCCCACAGACGGTTTCCTACGAGCAGTACTTC.